This paragraph covers one T cell receptor beta chain sequence. Antigen unknown. The entry originates in a study of cytomegalovirus exposure and HLA in healthy donors. Study-level findings and limits: A later analysis found common viral pathogens apparently linked to several of the most significant clusters. Later analysis identified 15,000 to 20,000 TCR beta sequences associated with HLA alleles, using a false discovery rate threshold of 0.05. A few chains linked to CMV were shown in vitro to be specific for CMV antigens.

CDR1 and CDR2 (germline): MNHNS, SASEGT. The CDR3 is 15 amino acids. V lost 6 bases and J lost 5; bases outside the gene matches: 11. 13 Jbeta primers and 60 Vbeta primers were used for the PCR. TCRdb keeps only in-frame clones here, not all; method: immunoSEQ multiplex PCR. Here the sample spans fewer than 250,000 clones, over 65% being singletons. V is TRBV6-1 and J is TRBJ2-7; 9 bases are shared with TRBD1. This clonotype was sampled from a man aged 18 to 29 in good health and CMV-seronegative. The sequencing input was PBMCs. The CDR3 nucleotides read TGTGCCAGCAGCTCGTCGGGGACAGGGTCTCACGAGCAGTACTTC. Translation gives CASSSSGTGSHEQYF.